These 8 T cell receptor beta chains originate from one sample sequenced in a study of blood T cell repertoires in COVID-19. The method was immunoSEQ multiplex PCR; TCRdb's version includes in-frame clones alone and lacks a portion of them. This table has 150,000 to 200,000 clones, about nine tenths appearing once. The sample consisted of peripheral blood. The receptors here all came from a man in his 60s with acute or convalescent COVID-19.

This rearrangement joins TRBV6-6 to TRBJ1-6, with 9 bases fitting TRBD1. The J segment lost 4 bases and the V segment lost 2 bases, leaving 3 bases of the junction unmatched. CDR1 is MNHNY and CDR2 is SVGAGI in the germline V gene (reference sequence). The CDR3 has 16 amino acids. The CDR3 loop reads CASSYGTGTYNSPLHF. Written as DNA, the CDR3 is TGTGCCAGCAGTTACGGGACAGGGACATATAATTCACCCCTCCACTTT.

The V call is TRBV6-5, the J call TRBJ1-6; D is possibly TRBD1 (6 bases). V lost 5 bases to trimming and J lost 4 bases, with 9 bases between them. This CDR3 is built from 14 residues. CDR1 is MNHEY and CDR2 is SVGAGI in the germline V gene. For the CDR3, the DNA is TGTGCCAGCAGTACACAGGGTTATAATTCACCCCTCCACTTT. Protein: CASSTQGYNSPLHF.

The rearrangement links TRBV13 to TRBJ2-1; the match to TRBD2 covers 9 bases. CDR1 is PRHDT and CDR2 is FYEKMQ in the germline V gene (reference sequence). Trimming took 0 bases from V and 9 from J; bases not matched to a gene: 6. CDR3 size: 15 residues. CDR3 sequence reads: CASSLGWREGSEQFF. CDR3 coding DNA: TGTGCCAGCAGCTTAGGCTGGCGGGAGGGAAGTGAGCAGTTCTTC.

This chain joins TRBV7-2 and TRBJ2-7; TRBD1 agrees at 8 bases. Trimming at V came to 1 base and at J to 2 bases, leaving 7 bases not matched to a gene. CDR3 size: 16 residues. The germline V gene has CDR1 SGHTA and CDR2 FQGNSA. The CDR3 here is CASSLGARGLTYEQYF. The CDR3 bases are TGTGCCAGCAGCTTAGGCGCCAGGGGGCTAACCTACGAGCAGTACTTC.

The chain is built from TRBV6-6 and TRBJ1-2; 7 positions agree with TRBD1. Per the germline V gene, CDR1 is MNHNY and CDR2 is SVGAGI (reference sequence). The CDR3 contains 13 residues. The trim removed 6 bases at V and 8 bases at J, leaving 9 bases unmatched. CDR3 nucleotide sequence: TGTGCCAGCAGCCCGGACAGGACCAGGGGCTACACCTTC. This encodes CASSPDRTRGYTF.

V is TRBV5-4 and J is TRBJ2-5, with 11 bases matching TRBD2. Germline V gives CDR1 SGHNT, CDR2 YYREEE (reference sequence). The CDR3 length is 16 residues. The trim removed 5 bases at V and 1 base at J, leaving 7 bases unmatched. The CDR3 nucleotides are TGTGCCAGCAGTCAGCCGGGACTAGCGGTCCAAGAGACCCAGTACTTC. Translated, it gives CASSQPGLAVQETQYF. Full variable domain (missing parts from reference TRBV5-4 and TRBJ2-5): ETGVTQSPTHLIKTRGQQVTLRCSSQSGHNTVSWYQQALGQGPQFIFQYYREEENGRGNFPPRFSGLQFPNYSSELNVNALELDDSALYLCASSQPGLAVQETQYFGPGTRLLVL.

The rearrangement joins TRBV30 to TRBJ2-1; D is possibly TRBD2 (6 bases). Germline V gives CDR1 GTSNPN, CDR2 SVGIG (reference sequence). The CDR3 runs 15 residues. Trimming left V 1 base short and J 8 bases short, with 18 bases between. This CDR3 is CAWSDWTKPYDEQFF. Here the CDR3 DNA reads TGTGCCTGGAGTGATTGGACTAAACCTTACGATGAGCAGTTCTTC.

The chain joins TRBV10-3 to TRBJ1-2; D gene unclear. Germline V gives CDR1 ENHRY, CDR2 SYGVKD. Between the trimmed V and J ends, which lost 6 bases and 4 bases, there was a span of 18 bases. The CDR3 is 15 amino acids. The CDR3 DNA reads as TGTGCCATCAGGCAGGCGTCCCTACAAATCTATGGCTACACCTTC. It specifies CAIRQASLQIYGYTF.